This is a list of T cell receptor beta chains from one sample in a study of sequential checkpoint blockade in melanoma. Some clones are missing from TCRdb's copy, which holds only in-frame ones; the method was immunoSEQ multiplex PCR. The data hold over 15,000 clones, with around 70% observed a single time. Here the sequenced sample was CD8+ T cells sorted from blood (inferred from file names), taken from a patient given nivolumab and ipilimumab in sequence. These receptors were taken from a human donor with melanoma. Both conserved end residues are part of each CDR3. Fields, in order: V gene, clone size, J gene, D gene, CDR3 DNA, CDR3 protein. D genes are given only for firm matches. Size values are once, few and many counts, or a class for expanded clones, and some rows have none.

TRBV30	few	TRBJ1-5	TRBD1	TGTGCCTGGACAACAGGGGAAGGTGGTCAGCCCCAGCATTTT	CAWTTGEGGQPQHF
TRBV4-3	NA	TRBJ1-6	NA	TGCGCCAGCAGCCAATCAACAGTCGGTCCCCTCCACTTT	CASSQSTVGPLHF
TRBV27	NA	TRBJ1-1	TRBD1	TGTGCCAGCAGCCAACAGGGGGACACTGAAGCTTTCTTT	CASSQQGDTEAFF
TRBV27	NA	TRBJ2-1	TRBD1	TGTGCCAGCAGTCCGGGACAGGGGGCGTATGAGCAGTTCTTC	CASSPGQGAYEQFF
TRBV4-3	NA	TRBJ2-2	TRBD2	TGCGCCAGCAGCCAAGACCTAGCGGGAGTCCCAACGAACACCGGGGAGCTGTTTTTT	CASSQDLAGVPTNTGELFF
TRBV6-1	NA	TRBJ1-2	NA	TGTGCCAGCAGTGAGGGCAGGGTAGGCTACACCTTC	CASSEGRVGYTF
TRBV6-5	NA	TRBJ2-7	NA	TGTGCCAGCAGTTACTCAGCCGGGAGTGTCCACGAGCAGTACTTC	CASSYSAGSVHEQYF
TRBV6-4	NA	TRBJ2-3	NA	TGTGCCAGCAGTGACGCGGCAGGGGATCTGAGCACAGATACGCAGTATTTT	CASSDAAGDLSTDTQYF
TRBV29-1	NA	TRBJ2-3	NA	TGCAGCGTTGAAGGTGGGGACAAACTAAAAGATACGCAGTATTTT	CSVEGGDKLKDTQYF
TRBV4-3	few	TRBJ2-7	NA	TGCGCCAGCAGCCTCGAGGAGGGGAGCTCCCACGAGCAGTACTTC	CASSLEEGSSHEQYF
TRBV9	NA	TRBJ2-1	TRBD1	TGTGCCAGCAGCGCAGGACAGGCCTACAATGAGCAGTTCTTC	CASSAGQAYNEQFF
TRBV7-2	NA	TRBJ1-3	NA	TGTGCCAGCAGCTTGGGGAGCTCTGGAAACACCATATATTTT	CASSLGSSGNTIYF
TRBV7-9	NA	TRBJ2-1	NA	TGTGCCAGCAGCTTAGCGGGAGTAGTCTACAATGAGCAGTTCTTC	CASSLAGVVYNEQFF
TRBV6-1	NA	TRBJ2-7	TRBD1	TGTGCCAGCAGCGCCGGGACAGGGAGTGGCGAGCAGTACTTC	CASSAGTGSGEQYF
TRBV9	NA	TRBJ2-5	TRBD2	TGTGCCAGCGGGGCTAGCGGTCAAGAGACCCAGTACTTC	CASGASGQETQYF
TRBV9	NA	TRBJ2-1	NA	TGTGCCAGCAGCGTGTCGCGGAATGAGCAGTTCTTC	CASSVSRNEQFF
TRBV30	NA	TRBJ2-7	NA	TGTGCCTGGAGTGGGTCCTACGAGCAGTACTTC	CAWSGSYEQYF
TRBV19	NA	TRBJ1-2	NA	TGTGCCAGTATGGGGGGGCAGTACTATGGCTACACCTTC	CASMGGQYYGYTF
TRBV27	NA	TRBJ2-7	NA	TGTGCCAGCAGTTTAGGGGGCCTCGAGCAGTACTTC	CASSLGGLEQYF
TRBV13	NA	TRBJ2-7	TRBD1	TGTGCCAGCAGCTTGCCGGGACAGGGGGGTGAGCAGTACTTC	CASSLPGQGGEQYF